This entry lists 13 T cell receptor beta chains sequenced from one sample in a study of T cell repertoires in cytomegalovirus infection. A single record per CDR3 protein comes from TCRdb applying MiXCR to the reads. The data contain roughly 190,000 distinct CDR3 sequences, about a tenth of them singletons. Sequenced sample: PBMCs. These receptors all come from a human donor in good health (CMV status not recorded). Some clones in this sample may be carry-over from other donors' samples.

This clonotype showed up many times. The CDR3 DNA reads TGTGCCAGCAGTTCCTCGGACAGGTACACTGAAGCTTTCTTT. It translates to CASSSSDRYTEAFF. The rearrangement uses TRBV12-3 or TRBV12-4 and TRBJ1-1; 7 bases agree with TRBD1. The J segment lost 3 bases and the V segment lost 4 bases, leaving 5 bases of the junction unmatched. The CDR3 covers 14 residues.

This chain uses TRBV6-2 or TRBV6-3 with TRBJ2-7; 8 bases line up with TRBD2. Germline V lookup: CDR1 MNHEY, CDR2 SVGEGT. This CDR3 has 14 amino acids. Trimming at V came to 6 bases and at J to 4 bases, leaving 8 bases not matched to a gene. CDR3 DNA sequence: TGTGCCAGCAGCTCGGGACTAGTGGATTACGAGCAGTACTTC. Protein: CASSSGLVDYEQYF.

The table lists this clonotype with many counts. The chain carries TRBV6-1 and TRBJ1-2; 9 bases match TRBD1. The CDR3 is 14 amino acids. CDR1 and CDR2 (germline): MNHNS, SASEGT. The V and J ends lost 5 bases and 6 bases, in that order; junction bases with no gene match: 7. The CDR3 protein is CASSQWGQGDGYTF. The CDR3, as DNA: TGTGCCAGCAGTCAATGGGGACAGGGCGATGGCTACACCTTC.

CDR3 nucleotide sequence: TGTGCCAGCAGCTTAGTGGAGGCCGGGGAGCTGTTTTTT. Translation: CASSLVEAGELFF. The chain couples TRBV7-2 to TRBJ2-2; possibly TRBD2 for D (5 bases). Germline V lookup: CDR1 SGHTA, CDR2 FQGNSA. Trimming removed 1 base at V and 6 bases at J, with 6 bases between. CDR3 size: 13 residues.

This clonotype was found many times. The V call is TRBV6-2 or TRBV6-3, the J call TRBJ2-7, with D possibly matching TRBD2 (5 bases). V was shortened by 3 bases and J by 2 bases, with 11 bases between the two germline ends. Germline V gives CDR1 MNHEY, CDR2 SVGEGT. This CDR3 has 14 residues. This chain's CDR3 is CASSYRGVPYEQYF. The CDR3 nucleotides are TGTGCCAGCAGTTATCGGGGAGTCCCCTACGAGCAGTACTTC.

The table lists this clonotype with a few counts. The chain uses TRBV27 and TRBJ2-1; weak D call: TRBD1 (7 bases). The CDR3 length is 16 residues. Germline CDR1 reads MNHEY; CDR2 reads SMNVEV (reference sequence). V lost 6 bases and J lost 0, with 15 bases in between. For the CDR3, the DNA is TGTGCCAGCAGCATCAACAGGGGAGGCTCCTACAATGAGCAGTTCTTC. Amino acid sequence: CASSINRGGSYNEQFF.

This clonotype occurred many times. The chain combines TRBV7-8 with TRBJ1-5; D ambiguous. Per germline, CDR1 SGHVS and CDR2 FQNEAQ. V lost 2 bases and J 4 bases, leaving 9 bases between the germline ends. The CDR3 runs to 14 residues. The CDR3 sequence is CASSLRTGNQPQHF. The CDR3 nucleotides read TGTGCCAGCAGCTTACGGACGGGGAATCAGCCCCAGCATTTT.

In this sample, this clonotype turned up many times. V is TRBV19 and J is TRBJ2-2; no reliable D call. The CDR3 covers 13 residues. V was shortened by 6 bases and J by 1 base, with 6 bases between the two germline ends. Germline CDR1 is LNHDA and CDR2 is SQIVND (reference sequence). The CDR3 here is CASSQVNTGELFF. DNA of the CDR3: TGTGCCAGTAGCCAGGTGAACACCGGGGAGCTGTTTTTT.

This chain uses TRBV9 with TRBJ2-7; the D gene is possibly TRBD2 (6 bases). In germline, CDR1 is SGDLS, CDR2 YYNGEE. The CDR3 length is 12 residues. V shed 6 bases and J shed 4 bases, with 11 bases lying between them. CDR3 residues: CASKGSGYEQYF. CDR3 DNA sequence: TGTGCCAGCAAGGGTAGCGGATACGAGCAGTACTTC.

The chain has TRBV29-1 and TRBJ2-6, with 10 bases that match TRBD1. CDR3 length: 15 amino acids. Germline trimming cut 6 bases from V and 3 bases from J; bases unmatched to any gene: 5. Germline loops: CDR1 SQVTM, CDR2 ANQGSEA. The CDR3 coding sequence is TGCAGCGTGGCGGGACAGGGGTATGGGGCCAACGTCCTGACTTTC. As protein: CSVAGQGYGANVLTF.

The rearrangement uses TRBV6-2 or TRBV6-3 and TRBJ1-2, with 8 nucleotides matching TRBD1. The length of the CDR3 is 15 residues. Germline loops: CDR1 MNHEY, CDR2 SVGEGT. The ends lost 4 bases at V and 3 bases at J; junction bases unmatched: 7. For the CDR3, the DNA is TGTGCCAGCAGTTCGCTGACAGGGGCACACTATGGCTACACCTTC. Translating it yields CASSSLTGAHYGYTF.

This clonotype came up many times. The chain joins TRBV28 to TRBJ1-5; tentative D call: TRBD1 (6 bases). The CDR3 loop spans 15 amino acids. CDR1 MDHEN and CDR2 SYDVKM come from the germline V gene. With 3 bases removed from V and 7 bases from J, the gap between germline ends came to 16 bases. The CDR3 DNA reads TGTGCCAGCAGTTTGTCACAGGGTTCACGGCAGCCCCAGCATTTT. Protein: CASSLSQGSRQPQHF.

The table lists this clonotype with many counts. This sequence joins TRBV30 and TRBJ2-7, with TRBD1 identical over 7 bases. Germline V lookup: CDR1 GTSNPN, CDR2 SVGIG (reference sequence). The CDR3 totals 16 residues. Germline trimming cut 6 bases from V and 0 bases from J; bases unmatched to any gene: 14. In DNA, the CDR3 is TGTGCCTGCTCCCCACATCGCCGGGACAGCTCCTACGAGCAGTACTTC. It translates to CACSPHRRDSSYEQYF.